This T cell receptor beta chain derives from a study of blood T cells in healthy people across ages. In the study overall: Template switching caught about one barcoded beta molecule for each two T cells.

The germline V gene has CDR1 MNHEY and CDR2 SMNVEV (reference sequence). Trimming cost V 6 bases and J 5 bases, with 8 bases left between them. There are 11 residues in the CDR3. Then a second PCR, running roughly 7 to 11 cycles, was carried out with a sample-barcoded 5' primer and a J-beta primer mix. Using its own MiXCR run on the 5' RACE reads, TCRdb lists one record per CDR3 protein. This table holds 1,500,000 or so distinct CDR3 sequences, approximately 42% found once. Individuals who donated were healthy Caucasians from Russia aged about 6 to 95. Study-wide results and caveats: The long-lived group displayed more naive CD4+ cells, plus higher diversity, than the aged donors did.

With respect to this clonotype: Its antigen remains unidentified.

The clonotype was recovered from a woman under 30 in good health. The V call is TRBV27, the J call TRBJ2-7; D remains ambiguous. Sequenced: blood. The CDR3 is CASRGSNEQYF. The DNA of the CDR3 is TGTGCCAGCAGGGGGTCCAACGAGCAGTACTTC.